These 27 T cell receptor beta chains originate from one sample sequenced in a study of CD8 T cells in Susac syndrome. Random hexamers served to reverse transcribe roughly 0.45 to 1 ug RNA. Using its own MiXCR run on the immunoSEQ multiplex PCR reads, TCRdb lists one record per CDR3 protein. The sample has approximately 150,000 distinct CDR3 sequences, around 93% seen once. The source material was CD4+ T cells from PBMCs. The receptors come from a human donor in good health.

The chain couples TRBV29-1 to TRBJ1-3, with D hard to call. This CDR3 has 12 residues. Looked up from germline, CDR1 is SQVTM and CDR2 is ANQGSEA. With 4 bases removed from V and 2 bases from J, the gap between germline ends came to 6 bases. DNA for the CDR3: TGCAGCGTTGGGACTGCTGGAAACACCATATATTTT. Protein: CSVGTAGNTIYF.

This chain connects TRBV29-1 to TRBJ2-3; 9 bases fit TRBD2. CDR1 is SQVTM, CDR2 ANQGSEA, per germline. The CDR3 contains 15 residues. V shed 4 bases, J shed 2 bases, and the junction held 7 bases outside the gene matches. The CDR3 sequence is CSVARTSETTDTQYF. For the CDR3, the DNA is TGCAGCGTTGCTAGGACTAGCGAGACCACAGATACGCAGTATTTT.

The rearrangement uses TRBV15 and TRBJ1-5; D is ambiguous. CDR1 is LNHNV, CDR2 YYDKDF, per germline (reference sequence). V lost 0 bases, J lost 7 bases, and 4 bases lay in between. The length of the CDR3 is 12 residues. The CDR3 loop is CATSRDKQPQHF. In DNA, the CDR3 is TGTGCCACCAGCAGAGATAAGCAGCCCCAGCATTTT.

In its sample, this clonotype was seen once. The V call is TRBV20-1, the J call TRBJ2-3; TRBD2 agrees at 8 bases. Trimming cost V 3 bases and J 2 bases; bases outside gene matches: 10. This CDR3 is built from 16 residues. Germline assignment: CDR1 DFQATT and CDR2 SNEGSKA (reference sequence). The CDR3 loop reads CSASTPGLDHTDTQYF. For the CDR3, the DNA is TGCAGTGCTAGTACTCCGGGACTAGACCACACAGATACGCAGTATTTT.

The rearrangement joins TRBV18 to TRBJ2-1; a weak D match, TRBD1 (5 bases). This CDR3 region has 16 residues. Germline CDR1 KGHSH, CDR2 LQKENI. The germline V and J ends were trimmed by 2 bases and 4 bases, with 15 bases remaining between them. The CDR3 nucleotides are TGTGCCAGCTCACCAGTCGCGCAGGGCGGATACAATGAGCAGTTCTTC. Its translation is CASSPVAQGGYNEQFF.

V gene TRBV18 combines with J gene TRBJ2-3; 8 nucleotides match TRBD1. The CDR3 extends over 14 amino acids. V lost 3 bases to trimming and J lost 6 bases; unmatched junction nucleotides: 5. From germline, CDR1 is KGHSH and CDR2 LQKENI. The CDR3 loop is CASSPGQGMDTQYF. CDR3 in DNA: TGTGCCAGCTCACCCGGACAGGGCATGGATACGCAGTATTTT.

The V gene is TRBV4-1, the J gene TRBJ1-1; D is ambiguous. The V gene lost 1 base and the J gene lost 5 bases, with 17 bases spanning the gap. Germline-derived CDR1 and CDR2 are MGHRA and YSYEKL. The CDR3 contains 16 residues. The CDR3 DNA reads as TGCGCCAGCAGCCAAGTCCGCGGGTCGGTTCGGACTGAAGCTTTCTTT. This encodes CASSQVRGSVRTEAFF.

The V call is TRBV11-1, the J call TRBJ2-5; TRBD2 matches at 8 bases. CDR3 length: 15 amino acids. V was pared by 3 bases and J by 4 bases, with 7 bases of the junction left unmatched. CDR1 is SGHAT and CDR2 is FQDESV in the germline V gene (reference sequence). The CDR3 region is CASSFRGGYGETQYF. As DNA, the CDR3 is TGTGCCAGCAGCTTCCGCGGGGGGTACGGAGAGACCCAGTACTTC.

In its sample, this clonotype was seen a few times. The chain is built from TRBV9 and TRBJ2-2; 8 nucleotides line up with TRBD2. The V gene end was trimmed by 2 bases and the J gene end by 7 bases; junction bases not matched to a gene: 10. Germline CDR1 is SGDLS and CDR2 is YYNGEE. The CDR3 sequence is 16 residues long. The CDR3 region is CASSVIAGRSGGELFF. CDR3 coding DNA: TGTGCCAGCAGCGTGATAGCGGGGAGGTCCGGCGGGGAGCTGTTTTTT. Based on the CDR3 plus reference TRBV9 and TRBJ2-2, the full variable domain is DSGVTQTPKHLITATGQRVTLRCSPRSGDLSVYWYQQSLDQGLQFLIQYYNGEERAKGNILERFSAQQFPDLHSELNLSSLELGDSALYFCASSVIAGRSGGELFFGEGSRLTVL.

This chain connects TRBV3-1 to TRBJ2-1; 8 bases are shared with TRBD1. This CDR3 is built from 14 residues. J lost 7 bases, V lost 4 bases, and 6 bases had no gene match. The germline V gene encodes CDR1 LGHDT and CDR2 YNNKEL (reference sequence). The CDR3 reads CASSLVQGANEQFF. Written as DNA, the CDR3 is TGTGCCAGCAGCCTAGTGCAGGGGGCGAATGAGCAGTTCTTC.

The chain links TRBV5-1 to TRBJ1-6; 9 positions agree with TRBD1. V gave up 0 bases and J gave up 6 bases; unmatched junction bases: 13. The CDR3 has 19 amino acids. Germline lookup yields CDR1 SGHRS and CDR2 YFSETQ. The DNA for the CDR3 is TGCGCCAGCAGCTTGGACCTACCGGGACAGGGACCTATTAATTCACCCCTCCACTTT. Its translation is CASSLDLPGQGPINSPLHF. The whole variable domain, remainder taken from reference TRBV5-1 and TRBJ1-6, is KAGVTQTPRYLIKTRGQQVTLSCSPISGHRSVSWYQQTPGQGLQFLFEYFSETQRNKGNFPGRFSGRQFSNSRSEMNVSTLELGDSALYLCASSLDLPGQGPINSPLHFGNGTRLTVT.

V usage is TRBV7-2 and J usage is TRBJ2-6, with D unresolved. V shed 2 bases and J shed 0 bases, with 17 bases lying between them. The CDR3 sequence is 19 residues long. Germline V lookup: CDR1 SGHTA, CDR2 FQGNSA. CDR3 in amino acids: CASSLSVAYFSSGANVLTF. The CDR3 nucleotides read TGTGCCAGCAGCTTATCGGTAGCTTACTTTTCCTCTGGGGCCAACGTCCTGACTTTC.

The V call is TRBV19, the J call TRBJ1-1, with 9 bases lining up with TRBD1. Germline lookup yields CDR1 LNHDA and CDR2 SQIVND (reference sequence). The CDR3 has 13 amino acids. Germline trimming cut 5 bases from V and 3 bases from J; bases unmatched to any gene: 1. CDR3 loop: CASSRDRDTEAFF. Written as DNA, the CDR3 is TGTGCCAGTAGTCGGGACAGGGACACTGAAGCTTTCTTT.

The chain employs TRBV5-1 and TRBJ2-7; D may be TRBD1 (5 bases). In germline, CDR1 is SGHRS, CDR2 YFSETQ. The V and J ends lost 5 bases and 5 bases respectively, with 14 bases between them. The CDR3 length is 13 residues. The CDR3 reads CASSQAAGNEQYF. CDR3 nucleotide sequence: TGCGCCAGCAGTCAGGCCGCAGGGAACGAGCAGTACTTC.

This chain connects TRBV12-5 to TRBJ1-1, with 9 bases lining up with TRBD1. J gave up 5 bases and V 3 bases, and 7 bases lay outside the gene matches. The CDR3 extends over 15 amino acids. CDR1 and CDR2 from the germline V gene are LGHNT and FRNRAP. The CDR3 is CASGLALGQGTEAFF. In DNA form, the CDR3 reads TGTGCTAGTGGTTTAGCCTTGGGACAGGGAACTGAAGCTTTCTTT.

The chain couples TRBV7-9 to TRBJ2-1; TRBD1 aligns across 7 bases. There are 15 residues in the CDR3. With V trimmed by 6 bases and J by 9 bases, 14 bases remained unmatched. The V gene's germline CDR1 is SEHNR and CDR2 FQNEAQ (reference sequence). CDR3 bases: TGTGCCAGCAGTTTTAGGGGGCTTGCTGGGGGTGAGCAGTTCTTC. Translating it yields CASSFRGLAGGEQFF.

This clonotype was observed a handful of times. The chain recombines TRBV5-1 with TRBJ2-3, with 11 positions matching TRBD2. The CDR3 has 16 residues. Germline CDR1 and CDR2: SGHRS and YFSETQ. V shed 3 bases and J 4 bases; nucleotides not matched to a gene: 7. This CDR3 is CASSSLAGGIPDTQYF. The CDR3 DNA reads as TGCGCCAGCAGCTCTTTAGCGGGGGGGATCCCAGATACGCAGTATTTT.

The chain links TRBV29-1 to TRBJ1-4; D may be TRBD1 (5 bases). The CDR3 runs to 11 residues. V lost 4 bases to trimming and J lost 7 bases, with 7 bases between them. Germline lookup yields CDR1 SQVTM and CDR2 ANQGSEA. The CDR3 region has the DNA TGCAGCGTTGGGGGCGGTGAAAAACTGTTTTTT. As protein: CSVGGGEKLFF.

The rearrangement uses TRBV18 and TRBJ1-5; D unresolved. The CDR3 covers 17 residues. The V gene lost 1 base and the J gene lost 0 bases, with 13 bases spanning the gap. Germline CDR1 is KGHSH and CDR2 is LQKENI. This CDR3 reads CASSPRQSTDSNQPQHF. The CDR3 nucleotides are TGTGCCAGCTCACCACGGCAGAGCACGGATAGCAATCAGCCCCAGCATTTT.

This chain connects TRBV3-1 to TRBJ2-5; D uncertain. The V gene lost 0 bases and the J gene lost 5 bases, with 10 bases spanning the gap. The CDR3 totals 14 residues. Germline CDR1 is LGHDT and CDR2 is YNNKEL (reference sequence). CDR3: CASSQERLEETQYF. CDR3 DNA: TGTGCCAGCAGCCAAGAAAGACTTGAGGAGACCCAGTACTTC.

This chain uses TRBV2 with TRBJ2-1; D not resolved. Per the germline V gene, CDR1 is SNHLY and CDR2 is FYNNEI. Trimming took off 5 bases at V and 10 bases at J, with 12 bases between the two ends. The CDR3 has 12 amino acids. CDR3 residues: CASSYHKLEQFF. The CDR3 DNA reads as TGTGCCAGCAGTTATCACAAGTTAGAGCAGTTCTTC.

The J gene is TRBJ1-1, the V gene TRBV18, with D unresolved. The CDR3 has 12 amino acids. Germline V gene lookup returns CDR1 KGHSH and CDR2 LQKENI. The V gene lost 3 bases and the J gene lost 7 bases, with 9 bases spanning the gap. CDR3 loop: CASSPYSREAFF. In nucleotides, the CDR3 is TGTGCCAGCTCACCCTATAGCCGTGAAGCTTTCTTT.

In its sample, this clonotype was seen a few times. V is TRBV29-1 and J is TRBJ2-5; D may be TRBD1 (6 bases). The CDR3 is 14 residues long. The V gene lost 7 bases and the J gene lost 5 bases, with 20 bases spanning the gap. Germline V CDR1 and CDR2: SQVTM, ANQGSEA. In nucleotides, the CDR3 is TGCAGCGCGTCGCTGCGACAGGATGGGGAGACCCAGTACTTC. Amino acids: CSASLRQDGETQYF.

V and J are TRBV20-1 and TRBJ2-7; the D call may be TRBD1 or TRBD2 (6 bases each). Germline CDR1 DFQATT, CDR2 SNEGSKA (reference sequence). The CDR3 extends over 12 amino acids. V dropped 6 bases and J dropped 4 bases, with 13 bases sitting between them. CDR3 DNA sequence: TGCAGTGCCCCCACAGGGACTTACGAGCAGTACTTC. It encodes CSAPTGTYEQYF.

The J gene is TRBJ2-2, the V gene TRBV12-3 or TRBV12-4; 7 nucleotides line up with TRBD1. The CDR3 consists of 16 residues. V lost 7 bases, J lost 0 bases, and 8 bases stayed unmatched. CDR3 coding DNA: TGTGCCAGCACCCCCGGGACAGTTGCGAACACCGGGGAGCTGTTTTTT. Its translation: CASTPGTVANTGELFF.

The chain employs TRBV9 and TRBJ2-3; 7 nucleotides line up with TRBD2. The V and J ends lost 4 bases and 1 base, in that order; junction bases with no gene match: 3. Germline V gene lookup returns CDR1 SGDLS and CDR2 YYNGEE. The CDR3 length is 14 residues. CDR3 DNA: TGTGCCAGCAGCTTTACTAGCGGCACAGATACGCAGTATTTT. Protein sequence: CASSFTSGTDTQYF.

The chain couples TRBV5-1 to TRBJ1-2, with 9 nucleotides matching TRBD1. V lost 4 bases and J lost 6; bases outside the gene matches: 7. Germline CDR1 SGHRS, CDR2 YFSETQ. The CDR3 covers 14 residues. The CDR3 reads CASSVGDRANGYTF. DNA for the CDR3: TGCGCCAGCAGCGTGGGGGACAGGGCTAATGGCTACACCTTC.